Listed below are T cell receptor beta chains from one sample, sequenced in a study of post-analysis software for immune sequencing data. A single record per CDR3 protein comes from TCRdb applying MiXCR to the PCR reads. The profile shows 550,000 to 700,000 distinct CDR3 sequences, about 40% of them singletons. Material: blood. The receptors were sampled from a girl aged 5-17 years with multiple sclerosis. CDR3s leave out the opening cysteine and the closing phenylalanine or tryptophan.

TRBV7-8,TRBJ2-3,ASSPRGRVKNTDTQY
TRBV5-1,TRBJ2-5,ASSGGSTPRETQY
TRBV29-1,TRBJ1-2,SVEDRQVWGYT
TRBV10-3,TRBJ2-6,AISETSSGANVLT
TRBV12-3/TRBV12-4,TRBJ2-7,ASSSRVRDEQY
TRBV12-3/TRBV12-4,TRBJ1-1,ASRSSQGVAEAF
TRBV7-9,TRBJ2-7,ASSPGLVSSYEQY
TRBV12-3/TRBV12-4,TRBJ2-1,ASSARAASSYNEQF
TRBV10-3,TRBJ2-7,AISDRDYERY
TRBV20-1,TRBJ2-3,STQDGGLAGEVPTDTQY
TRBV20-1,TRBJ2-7,SAVSGQGTYEQY
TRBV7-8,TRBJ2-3,ASSLFPGGESSDTQY
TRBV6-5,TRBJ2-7,ASSHLETWGQY
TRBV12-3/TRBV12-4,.,ASSLGPGRKETQY
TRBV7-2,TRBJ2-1,ASSRSSGVTYNEQF
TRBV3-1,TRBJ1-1,ASSHLGGLWTEAF
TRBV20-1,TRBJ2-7,SARTTGGAGNEQY
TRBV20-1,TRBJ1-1,SFPPGSNTEAF
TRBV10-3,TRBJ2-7,AISESRARSYEQY
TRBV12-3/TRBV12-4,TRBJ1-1,ASSYMRDTEAF
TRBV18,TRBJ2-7,ASWQGHPASYEQY
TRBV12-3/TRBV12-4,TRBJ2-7,ASSLQGEYEQY
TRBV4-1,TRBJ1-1,ASSHQGVNTEAF
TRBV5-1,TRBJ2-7,ASSLVAAGSYEQY
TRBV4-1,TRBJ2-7,ASSQDSRGAYEQY
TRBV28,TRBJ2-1,ASSGNRVNEQF
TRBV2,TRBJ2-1,ASSGGSGRAYEQF
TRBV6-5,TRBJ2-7,ASSYYTQGARYEQY
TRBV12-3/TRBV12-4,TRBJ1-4,ASSLGMGEKLF
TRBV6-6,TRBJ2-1,ASRQLAAEQF
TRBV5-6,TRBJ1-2,ASSEGTAQGGYGYT
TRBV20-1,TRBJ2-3,SASRTGDTQY
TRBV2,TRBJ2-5,ASAYQETQY
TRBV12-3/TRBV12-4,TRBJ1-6,ASSLEGVGSPRH
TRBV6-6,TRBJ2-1,ASSSSGPYNEQF
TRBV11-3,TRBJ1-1,ASSPRGPNTEAF
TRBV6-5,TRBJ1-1,ASSYSGRFTEAF
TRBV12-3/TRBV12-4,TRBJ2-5,ASSPRYQETQY
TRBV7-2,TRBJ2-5,ASSLAWGTAGGQETQY
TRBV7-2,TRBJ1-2,ASSLEILGPNYGYT
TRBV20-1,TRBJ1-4,SAPGQATEKLF
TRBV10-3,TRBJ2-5,TTRTGKGETQY
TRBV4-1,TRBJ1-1,ASSQEEGGAEAF
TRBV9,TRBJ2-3,ASSSQAGAAPDTQY
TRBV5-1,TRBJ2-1,ASSDGLAQATSYNEQF
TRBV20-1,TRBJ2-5,SARDISGPYQETQY
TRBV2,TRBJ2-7,ASAGPTGLRTYEQY
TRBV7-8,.,ASSFGASYGETQY
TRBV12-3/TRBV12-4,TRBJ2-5,ASSIEETQY
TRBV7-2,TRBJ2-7,ASSLSGQVAYEQY
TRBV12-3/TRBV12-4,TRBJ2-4,ASSFNLGAKNIQY
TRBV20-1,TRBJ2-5,SARDTRQGHETQY
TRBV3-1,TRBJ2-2,ASSQDTRTGRGLDGELF
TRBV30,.,AWSPDRQYEQY
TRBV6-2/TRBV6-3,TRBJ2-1,ASRLGNEQF